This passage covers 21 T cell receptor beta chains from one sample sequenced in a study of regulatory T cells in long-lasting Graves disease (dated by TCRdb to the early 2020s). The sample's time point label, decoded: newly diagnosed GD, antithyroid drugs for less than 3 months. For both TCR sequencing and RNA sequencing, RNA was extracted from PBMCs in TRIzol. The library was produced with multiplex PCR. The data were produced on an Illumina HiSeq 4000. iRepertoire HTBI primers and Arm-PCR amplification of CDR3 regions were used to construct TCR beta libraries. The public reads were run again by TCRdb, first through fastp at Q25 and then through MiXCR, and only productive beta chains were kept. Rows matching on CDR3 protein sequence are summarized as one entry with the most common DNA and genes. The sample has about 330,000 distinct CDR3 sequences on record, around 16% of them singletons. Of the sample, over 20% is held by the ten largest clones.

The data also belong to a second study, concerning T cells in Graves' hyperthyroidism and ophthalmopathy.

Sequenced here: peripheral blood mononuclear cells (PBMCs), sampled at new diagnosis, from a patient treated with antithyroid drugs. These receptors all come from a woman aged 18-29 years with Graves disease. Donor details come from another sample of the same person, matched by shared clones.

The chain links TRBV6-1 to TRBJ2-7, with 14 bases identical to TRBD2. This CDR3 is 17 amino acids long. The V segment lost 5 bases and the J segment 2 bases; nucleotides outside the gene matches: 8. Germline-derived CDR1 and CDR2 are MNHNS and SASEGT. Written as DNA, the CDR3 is TGTGCCAGCAGTACCGGACTAGCGGGAGGCAAGACCTACGAGCAGTACTTC. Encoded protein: CASSTGLAGGKTYEQYF.

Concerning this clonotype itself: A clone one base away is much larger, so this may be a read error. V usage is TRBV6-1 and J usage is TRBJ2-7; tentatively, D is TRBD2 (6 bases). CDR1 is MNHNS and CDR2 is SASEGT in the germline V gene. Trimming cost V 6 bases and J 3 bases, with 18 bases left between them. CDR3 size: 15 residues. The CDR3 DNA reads TGTGCCAGCAGGGAGGAGGGGAACAGCTTCTACGAGCAGTACTTC. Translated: CASREEGNSFYEQYF.

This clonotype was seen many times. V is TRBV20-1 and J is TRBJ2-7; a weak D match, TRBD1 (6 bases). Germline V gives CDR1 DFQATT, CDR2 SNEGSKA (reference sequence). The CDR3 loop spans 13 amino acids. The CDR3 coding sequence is TGCAGGGGCGACAGGTTGGACTCCTACGAGCAGTACTTC. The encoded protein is CRGDRLDSYEQYF.

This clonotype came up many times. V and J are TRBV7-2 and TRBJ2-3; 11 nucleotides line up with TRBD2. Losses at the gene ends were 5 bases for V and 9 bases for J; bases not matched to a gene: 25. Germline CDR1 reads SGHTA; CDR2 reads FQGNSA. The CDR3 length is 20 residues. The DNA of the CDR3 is TGTGCCAGCAGCCCGGGACTAGCGGCAGCGCTTTCAAGGTTCAAGATCACGCAGTATTTT. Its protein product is CASSPGLAAALSRFKITQYF.

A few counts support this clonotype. The CDR3 loop is CASSIVLLTGKGNYGYTF. CDR3 DNA: TGTGCCAGTAGTATAGTCCTCCTGACAGGGAAGGGGAACTATGGCTACACCTTC. The V and J genes are TRBV19 and TRBJ1-2, with 7 nucleotides matching TRBD1. Looked up from germline, CDR1 is LNHDA and CDR2 is SQIVND (reference sequence). The CDR3 is 18 amino acids. Trimming took 1 base from V and 2 from J; bases not matched to a gene: 13.

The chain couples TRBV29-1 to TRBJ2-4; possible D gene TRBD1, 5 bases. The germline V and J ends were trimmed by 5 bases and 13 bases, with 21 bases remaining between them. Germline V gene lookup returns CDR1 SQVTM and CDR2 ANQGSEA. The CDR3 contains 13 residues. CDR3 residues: CSVTRAIYNEQYF. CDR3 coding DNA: TGCAGCGTTACCAGGGCGATTTACAATGAGCAGTACTTC.

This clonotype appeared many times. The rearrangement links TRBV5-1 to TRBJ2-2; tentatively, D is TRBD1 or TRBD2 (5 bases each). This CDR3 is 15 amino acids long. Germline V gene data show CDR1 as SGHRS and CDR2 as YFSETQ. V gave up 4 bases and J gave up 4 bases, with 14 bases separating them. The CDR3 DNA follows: TGCGCCAGCAGCCCGAAACCTGGGGGCACCGGGGAGCTGTTTTTT. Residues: CASSPKPGGTGELFF.

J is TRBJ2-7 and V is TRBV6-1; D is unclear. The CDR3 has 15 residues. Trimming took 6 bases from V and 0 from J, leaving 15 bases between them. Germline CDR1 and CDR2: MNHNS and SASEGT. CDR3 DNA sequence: TGTGCCAGCAGCTCCGCGCAAAGGAGCTCCTACGAGCAGTACTTC. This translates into CASSSAQRSSYEQYF.

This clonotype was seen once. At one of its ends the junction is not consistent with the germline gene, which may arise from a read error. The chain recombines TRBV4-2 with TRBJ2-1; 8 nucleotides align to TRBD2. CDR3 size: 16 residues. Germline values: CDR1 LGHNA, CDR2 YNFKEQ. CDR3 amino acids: CASSQEAGASYNEQLF. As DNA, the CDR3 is TGTGCCAGCAGCCAAGAAGCGGGAGCCTCCTACAATGAGCAGCTCTTC.

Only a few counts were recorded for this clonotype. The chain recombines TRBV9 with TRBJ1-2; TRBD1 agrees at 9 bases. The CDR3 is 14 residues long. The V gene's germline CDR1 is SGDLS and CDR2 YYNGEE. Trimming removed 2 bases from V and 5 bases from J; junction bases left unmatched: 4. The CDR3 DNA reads TGTGCCAGCAGCGTTTCACAGGGGGCATATGGCTACACCTTC. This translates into CASSVSQGAYGYTF.

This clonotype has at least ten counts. CDR3: CASSSRLRGNEQFF. The CDR3, as DNA: TGTGCCAGCAGCTCCCGTCTCCGGGGCAATGAGCAGTTCTTC. The gene calls are TRBV7-6 and TRBJ2-1, with D possibly matching TRBD2 (5 bases). V was pared by 4 bases and J by 6 bases, with 13 bases between. Germline V gene data show CDR1 as SGHVS and CDR2 as FNYEAQ. The CDR3 is made up of 14 amino acids.

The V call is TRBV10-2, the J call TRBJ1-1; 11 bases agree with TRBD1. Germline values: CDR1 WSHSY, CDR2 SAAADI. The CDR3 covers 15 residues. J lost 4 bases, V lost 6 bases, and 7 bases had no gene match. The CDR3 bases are TGCGCCAGCAGATGGGACAGGGGGTTTTCCACTGAAGCTTTCTTT. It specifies CASRWDRGFSTEAFF.

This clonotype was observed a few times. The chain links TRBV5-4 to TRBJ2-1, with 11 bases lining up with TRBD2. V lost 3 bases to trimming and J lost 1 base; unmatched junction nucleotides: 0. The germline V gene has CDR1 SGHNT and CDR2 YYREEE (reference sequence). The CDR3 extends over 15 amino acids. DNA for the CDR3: TGTGCCAGCAGCTCTAGCGGGAGGTCCTACAATGAGCAGTTCTTC. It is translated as CASSSSGRSYNEQFF.

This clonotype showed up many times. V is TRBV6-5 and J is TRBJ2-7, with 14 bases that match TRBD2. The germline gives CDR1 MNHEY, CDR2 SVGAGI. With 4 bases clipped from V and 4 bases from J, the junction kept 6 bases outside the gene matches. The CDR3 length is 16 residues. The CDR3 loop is CASSSGTSGSRYEQYF. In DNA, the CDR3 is TGTGCCAGCAGTTCTGGGACTAGCGGGAGTCGGTACGAGCAGTACTTC.

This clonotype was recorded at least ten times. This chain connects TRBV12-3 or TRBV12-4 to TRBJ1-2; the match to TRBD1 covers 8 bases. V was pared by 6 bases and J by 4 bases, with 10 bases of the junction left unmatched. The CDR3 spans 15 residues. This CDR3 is CASRRGTGKTYGYTF. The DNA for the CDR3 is TGTGCCAGCAGGCGGGGGACAGGAAAAACCTATGGCTACACCTTC.

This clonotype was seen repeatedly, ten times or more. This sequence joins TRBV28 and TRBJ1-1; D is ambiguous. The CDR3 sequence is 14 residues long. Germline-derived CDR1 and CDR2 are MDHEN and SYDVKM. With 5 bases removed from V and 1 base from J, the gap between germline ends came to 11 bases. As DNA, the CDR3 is TGTGCCAGCAGTCCACGTTCAGGGAACACTGAAGCTTTCTTT. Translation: CASSPRSGNTEAFF. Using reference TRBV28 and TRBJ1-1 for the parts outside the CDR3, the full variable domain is DVKVTQSSRYLVKRTGEKVFLECVQDMDHENMFWYRQDPGLGLRLIYFSYDVKMKEKGDIPEGYSVSREKKERFSLILESASTNQTSMYLCASSPRSGNTEAFFGQGTRLTVV.

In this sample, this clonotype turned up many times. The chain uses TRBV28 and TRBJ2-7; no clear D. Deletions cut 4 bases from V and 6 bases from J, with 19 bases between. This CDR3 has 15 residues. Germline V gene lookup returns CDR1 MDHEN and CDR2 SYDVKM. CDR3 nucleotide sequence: TGTGCCAGCAGTTCGCCTAATATCAACAAGGGCGAGCAGTACTTC. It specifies CASSSPNINKGEQYF.

The chain's CDR3 is CASSLETGGSEAFF. The CDR3 coding sequence is TGTGCCAGCAGCTTAGAGACAGGGGGCTCTGAAGCTTTCTTT. J is TRBJ1-1 and V is TRBV11-2, with 10 bases identical to TRBD1. After removal of 0 bases from V and 6 bases from J, the junction contained 1 base not matched to a gene. There are 14 residues in the CDR3. Germline CDR1 is SGHAT and CDR2 is FQNNGV.

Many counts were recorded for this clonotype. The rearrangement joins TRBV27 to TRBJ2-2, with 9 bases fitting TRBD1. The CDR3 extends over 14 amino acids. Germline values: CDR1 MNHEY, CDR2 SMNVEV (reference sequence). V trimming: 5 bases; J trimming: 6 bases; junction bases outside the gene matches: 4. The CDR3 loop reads CASSRDRVAGELFF. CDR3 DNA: TGTGCCAGCAGTAGGGACAGGGTTGCCGGGGAGCTGTTTTTT.

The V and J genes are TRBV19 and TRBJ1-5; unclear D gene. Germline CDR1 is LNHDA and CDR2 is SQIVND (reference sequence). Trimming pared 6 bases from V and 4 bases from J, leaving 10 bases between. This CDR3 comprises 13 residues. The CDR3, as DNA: TGTGCCAGTAGCCCTGCGTGGAATCAGCCCCAGCATTTT. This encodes CASSPAWNQPQHF.

The CDR3 sequence: CSAGAGTYGYTF. CDR3 nucleotides: TGCAGCGCTGGGGCCGGGACCTATGGCTACACCTTC. This sequence joins TRBV29-1 and TRBJ1-2; TRBD1 might be the D (5 bases). The CDR3 extends over 12 amino acids. V was clipped by 7 bases and J by 4 bases, with 13 bases between them. CDR1 is SQVTM, CDR2 ANQGSEA, per germline.